A selection of T cell receptor beta chains follows, all from one sample in a study of beta chain features in type 1 diabetes. TCRdb keeps only in-frame clones here, not all; method: immunoSEQ multiplex PCR. The data show 810,000 or so clones, roughly a sixth seen once. Sequenced sample: naive CD4+ T cells from blood. Every receptor here comes from a woman aged 18-29 years in good health. Each CDR3 is given with its conserved first and last residue. A D gene is named only where the DNA matches it firmly. Only part of the rows carry a size: once, few, many, or a class if the clone is expanded.

size: -
V: TRBV9
D: -
J: TRBJ2-6
DNA: TGTGCCAGCAGCACGCAGGGAACGGGGGGGGCCAACGTCCTGACTTTC
CDR3: CASSTQGTGGANVLTF

size: -
V: TRBV11-2
D: TRBD1
J: TRBJ1-2
DNA: TGTGCCAGCAGCTTATCCCCCGGGACAGGGGGCATCTATGGCTACACCTTC
CDR3: CASSLSPGTGGIYGYTF

size: -
V: TRBV7-9
D: TRBD1
J: TRBJ2-1
DNA: TGTGCCACCGCAACAGGGGTCTCCTACAATGAGCAGTTCTTC
CDR3: CATATGVSYNEQFF

size: few
V: TRBV20-1
D: -
J: TRBJ2-5
DNA: TGCAGTGCTAGAGATCGGGAGACCCAGTACTTC
CDR3: CSARDRETQYF

size: few
V: TRBV11-2
D: TRBD2
J: TRBJ2-1
DNA: TGTGCCAGCAGCACAGTAGCGGGAGGGAACAATGAGCAGTTCTTC
CDR3: CASSTVAGGNNEQFF

size: once
V: TRBV28
D: -
J: TRBJ2-7
DNA: TGTGCCAGCAGTACGACAGTACCCTACGAGCAGTACTTC
CDR3: CASSTTVPYEQYF

size: -
V: TRBV9
D: TRBD2
J: TRBJ2-3
DNA: TGTGCCAGCAGCGGACGTCGGGTAGCGGGAGGGCCGCCCACAGATACGCAGTATTTT
CDR3: CASSGRRVAGGPPTDTQYF

size: -
V: TRBV4-2
D: -
J: TRBJ2-1
DNA: TGTGCCAGCAGCCAAGCGCGGGACCATGAGCAGTTCTTC
CDR3: CASSQARDHEQFF

size: -
V: TRBV7-2
D: -
J: TRBJ2-7
DNA: TGTGCCAGCAGCTTAGTTAGGTCAGGGAAGTACTTC
CDR3: CASSLVRSGKYF

size: few
V: TRBV20-1
D: -
J: TRBJ1-2
DNA: TGCAGTGCCAGGAGAAAGCTAGGCTACACCTTC
CDR3: CSARRKLGYTF

size: few
V: TRBV19
D: TRBD1
J: TRBJ1-1
DNA: TGTGCCAGTAGAGGGGACAGGGTCCACACTGAAGCTTTCTTT
CDR3: CASRGDRVHTEAFF

size: few
V: TRBV7-2
D: TRBD2
J: TRBJ2-1
DNA: TGTGCCAGCAGCCTAGTGTTCAGGACTAGCGGGACCAATGAGCAGTTCTTC
CDR3: CASSLVFRTSGTNEQFF

size: -
V: TRBV7-3
D: -
J: TRBJ1-2
DNA: TGTGCCAGCAGTCCCCTGGTACCCGCGGCTGGCTACACCTTC
CDR3: CASSPLVPAAGYTF

size: -
V: TRBV4-3
D: -
J: TRBJ2-7
DNA: TGCGCCAGCAGCCAACGTAGCGGATCTCGATACGAGCAGTACTTC
CDR3: CASSQRSGSRYEQYF

size: few
V: TRBV6-6
D: -
J: TRBJ1-1
DNA: TGTGCCAGCAGTTACCGACAGAAGTACACTGAAGCTTTCTTT
CDR3: CASSYRQKYTEAFF

size: few
V: TRBV2
D: -
J: TRBJ1-4
DNA: TGTGCCAGCAAGCGGGACACGGGTGGGGAACTGTTTTTT
CDR3: CASKRDTGGELFF

size: -
V: TRBV5-4
D: -
J: TRBJ2-5
DNA: TGTGCCAGCAGCTTACAGGGTCGAGAGACCCAGTACTTC
CDR3: CASSLQGRETQYF

size: few
V: TRBV6-5
D: TRBD1
J: TRBJ1-3
DNA: TGTGCCAGCAGTTATGGGGGACAGTCCTCTGGAAACACCATATATTTT
CDR3: CASSYGGQSSGNTIYF

size: -
V: TRBV29-1
D: TRBD1
J: TRBJ2-5
DNA: TGCAGCGTCGATCCGGGACAGGGGCAAGAGACCCAGTACTTC
CDR3: CSVDPGQGQETQYF

size: few
V: TRBV29-1
D: TRBD1
J: TRBJ2-7
DNA: TGCAGCGTTGGACAGGGGTTCACCTACGAGCAGTACTTC
CDR3: CSVGQGFTYEQYF

size: few
V: TRBV7-9
D: TRBD2
J: TRBJ2-1
DNA: TGTGCCAGCAGCGCTGGGACTAGTGGTAACAATGAGCAGTTCTTC
CDR3: CASSAGTSGNNEQFF